These 17 T cell receptor beta chains were sequenced from one sample in a study of T cell repertoires in aging, cancer and after chemotherapy. Peripheral blood genomic DNA, not sorted cells or RNA, was the template. Rearranged V-D-J TRB sequences were amplified with a mixed TRB-A/B primer pool. Each CDR3 protein gets one entry after TCRdb re-called the multiplex PCR reads with MiXCR. The sample contains more than 8,000 distinct CDR3 sequences, 30% to 45% of which appear only once. Sequencing input: blood. Source of these receptors: a human donor in good health.

This clonotype was detected a few times. J is TRBJ2-7 and V is TRBV6-5; 9 positions match TRBD1. This CDR3 spans 15 amino acids. V lost 7 bases to trimming and J lost 6 bases; unmatched junction nucleotides: 13. CDR1 and CDR2 (germline): MNHEY, SVGAGI. As DNA, the CDR3 is TGTGCCAGCACCGGAGGGGACAGGGCAGCGGGCGAGCAGTACTTC. Protein product: CASTGGDRAAGEQYF.

The chain combines TRBV6-5 with TRBJ2-1; TRBD2 matches at 11 bases. V lost 6 bases and J lost 10; bases outside the gene matches: 11. The CDR3 extends over 15 amino acids. Germline V gene lookup returns CDR1 MNHEY and CDR2 SVGAGI. CDR3 sequence reads: CASRLTSGGLREQFF. The CDR3 nucleotides read TGTGCCAGCAGACTCACTAGCGGGGGTCTGCGAGAGCAGTTCTTC.

V is TRBV6-5 and J is TRBJ1-2, with D unresolved. The length of the CDR3 is 15 residues. The ends were cut back, 1 base at V and 8 bases at J, with 17 bases in the middle. Germline values: CDR1 MNHEY, CDR2 SVGAGI. Written as DNA, the CDR3 is TGTGCCAGCAGTTACTTCGTGGACTTCAAAGGAGGCTACACCTTC. Its translation: CASSYFVDFKGGYTF.

A remark on this clonotype: At one end, the junction sequence differs from germline, possibly due to a read error. This chain joins TRBV4-2 and TRBJ2-5, with 9 bases lining up with TRBD2. This CDR3 is built from 15 residues. Germline CDR1 reads LGHNA; CDR2 reads YNFKEQ. The CDR3 region has the DNA TGCGCCAGCAGCCAGTTGCTAGCGGGGCAAGAGACCCAGTACTTC. Protein: CASSQLLAGQETQYF.

This clonotype has only a few counts. The rearrangement links TRBV29-1 to TRBJ1-2, with D perhaps matching TRBD1 (5 bases). This CDR3 is 12 amino acids long. Deletions cut 7 bases from V and 8 bases from J, with 17 bases between. The germline V gene encodes CDR1 SQVTM and CDR2 ANQGSEA. The CDR3 loop is CSAGGPGFGYTF. In nucleotides, the CDR3 is TGCAGCGCTGGGGGTCCGGGGTTCGGCTACACCTTC. The complete variable domain, with remaining parts taken from reference TRBV29-1 and TRBJ1-2, reads SAVISQKPSRDICQRGTSLTIQCQVDSQVTMMFWYRQQPGQSLTLIATANQGSEATYESGFVIDKFPISRPNLTFSTLTVSNMSPEDSSIYLCSAGGPGFGYTFGSGTRLTVV.

This chain links TRBV10-1 with TRBJ2-2, with 13 bases fitting TRBD2. Germline values: CDR1 WNHNN, CDR2 SYGVQD (reference sequence). CDR3 length: 15 residues. Trimming removed 3 bases from V and 6 bases from J; junction bases left unmatched: 1. CDR3 residues: CASSEGLAGAGELFF. CDR3 DNA: TGCGCCAGCAGTGAAGGACTAGCGGGAGCCGGGGAGCTGTTTTTT.

The chain has TRBV11-3 and TRBJ1-1, with a possible D match to TRBD1 (5 bases). The CDR3 covers 14 residues. Trimming pared 10 bases from V and 5 bases from J, leaving 20 bases between. Germline CDR1 reads SGHNT; CDR2 reads YENEEA. DNA of the CDR3: TGTGCCACCGTCGAGGAGGGGATGGTTACTGAAGCTTTCTTT. Amino acid sequence: CATVEEGMVTEAFF.

The chain couples TRBV20-1 to TRBJ2-1; a weak D match, TRBD2 (7 bases). The V end lost 0 bases, the J end lost 7 bases, and 16 bases lay between the germline ends. The CDR3 contains 15 residues. The germline V gene has CDR1 DFQATT and CDR2 SNEGSKA (reference sequence). CDR3 region: CSARDGGGSENEQFF. CDR3 in DNA: TGCAGTGCTAGAGATGGGGGCGGGAGCGAGAATGAGCAGTTCTTC.

There are a few counts of this clonotype. This chain links TRBV5-6 with TRBJ1-2, with D unresolved. The germline V gene has CDR1 SGHDT and CDR2 YYEEEE. This CDR3 is 12 amino acids long. V lost 1 base and J lost 6, with 7 bases in between. Here the CDR3 DNA reads TGTGCCAGCAGCTTGTTCTCGGATGGCTACACCTTC. This translates into CASSLFSDGYTF.

The chain employs TRBV15 and TRBJ2-7, with D uncertain. CDR3 length: 13 residues. Per germline, CDR1 LNHNV and CDR2 YYDKDF (reference sequence). Trimming took 3 bases from V and 6 from J, leaving 12 bases between them. The CDR3 DNA follows: TGTGCCACCAGCAGTAGGATGAATGGCGAGCAGTACTTC. Its translation is CATSSRMNGEQYF.

In its sample, this clonotype was seen a few times. This chain joins TRBV27 and TRBJ2-1; possible D gene TRBD2, 5 bases. In germline, CDR1 is MNHEY, CDR2 SMNVEV (reference sequence). Trimming cost V 6 bases and J 1 base, with 13 bases left between them. The length of the CDR3 is 15 residues. CDR3 in amino acids: CASRNYIASYNEQFF. The DNA of the CDR3 is TGTGCCAGCAGAAACTACATAGCGTCCTACAATGAGCAGTTCTTC.

V is TRBV24-1 and J is TRBJ1-1; maybe TRBD1 (6 bases). Between the trimmed V and J ends, which lost 3 bases and 6 bases, there was a span of 10 bases. Germline loops: CDR1 KGHDR, CDR2 SFDVKD. The CDR3 extends over 13 amino acids. The chain's CDR3 is CATSDMPGAEAFF. The CDR3 DNA reads as TGTGCCACCAGTGATATGCCAGGGGCTGAAGCTTTCTTT.

A note on this clonotype: The junction and the germline gene differ at one end; a read error may be behind it. This chain connects TRBV7-9 to TRBJ1-2; TRBD1 aligns across 8 bases. The CDR3 has 13 amino acids. Germline loops: CDR1 SEHNR, CDR2 FQNEAQ (reference sequence). CDR3 bases: TGTTCCAGCAGCTCACAGGGGGTAGTCGGCTACACCTTC. This sequence encodes CSSSSQGVVGYTF.

The chain couples TRBV6-6 to TRBJ1-2, with 10 bases identical to TRBD1. CDR1 is MNHNY, CDR2 SVGAGI, per germline (reference sequence). The CDR3 length is 13 residues. Trimming at V came to 5 bases and at J to 8 bases, leaving 5 bases not matched to a gene. CDR3 protein: CASSGTGVSGYTF. The CDR3 bases are TGTGCCAGCAGTGGGACAGGGGTAAGCGGCTACACCTTC.

The chain couples TRBV10-3 to TRBJ1-3, with unresolved D. Trimming pared 0 bases from V and 1 base from J, leaving 7 bases between. Germline assignment: CDR1 ENHRY and CDR2 SYGVKD. The CDR3 runs to 15 residues. The CDR3 DNA sequence: TGTGCCATCAGTGAGTCGATGGGATCTGGAAACACCATATATTTT. Its protein is CAISESMGSGNTIYF.

This chain joins TRBV19 and TRBJ2-7; D may be TRBD2 (6 bases). Germline-derived CDR1 and CDR2 are LNHDA and SQIVND (reference sequence). The germline V and J ends were trimmed by 0 bases and 5 bases, with 20 bases remaining between them. There are 17 residues in the CDR3. The CDR3 sequence is CASSIDWVRGTLHEQYF. Here the CDR3 DNA reads TGTGCCAGTAGTATAGATTGGGTAAGAGGGACTCTCCACGAGCAGTACTTC.

The chain links TRBV13 to TRBJ2-1; TRBD1 aligns across 8 bases. After removal of 5 bases from V and 4 bases from J, the junction contained 7 bases not matched to a gene. CDR3 length: 15 residues. In germline, CDR1 is PRHDT, CDR2 FYEKMQ (reference sequence). The CDR3 protein is CASSLRTGHYNEQFF. For the CDR3, the DNA is TGTGCCAGCAGCCTACGGACAGGGCATTACAATGAGCAGTTCTTC.